This TCR beta chain was documented in a study of blood T cell repertoires in COVID-19. The CDR3 is 14 amino acids. The V gene's germline CDR1 is KGHDR and CDR2 SFDVKD. Trimming stripped 2 bases from V and 6 bases from J, with 11 bases between. The age range of participants was roughly 18 to 90 years, with residence in about two dozen US areas. Clones were read by immunoSEQ multiplex PCR, and TCRdb kept only the in-frame ones, dropping some. The data hold 150,000 to 200,000 clones, with approximately 85% observed a single time. Sequencing used PBMCs or T cells enriched from blood (not recorded which). The receptor's source is a woman between 18 and 29 years old who had recovered from COVID-19. The chain employs TRBV24-1 and TRBJ2-3; tentatively, D is TRBD2 (5 bases). The CDR3 loop reads CATSDYGGSDTQYF. The CDR3 DNA sequence: TGTGCCACCAGTGATTACGGAGGAAGTGATACGCAGTATTTT.